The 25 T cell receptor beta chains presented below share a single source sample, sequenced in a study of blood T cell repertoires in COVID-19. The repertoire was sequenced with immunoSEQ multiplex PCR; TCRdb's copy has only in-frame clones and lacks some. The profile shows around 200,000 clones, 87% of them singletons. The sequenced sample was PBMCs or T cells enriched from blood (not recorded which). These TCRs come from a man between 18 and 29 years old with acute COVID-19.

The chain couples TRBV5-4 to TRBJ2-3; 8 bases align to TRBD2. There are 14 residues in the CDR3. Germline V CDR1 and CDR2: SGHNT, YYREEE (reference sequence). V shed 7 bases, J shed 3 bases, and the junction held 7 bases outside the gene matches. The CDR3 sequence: CASGTAGGTDTQYF. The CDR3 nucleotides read TGTGCCAGCGGTACGGCGGGAGGAACAGATACGCAGTATTTT.

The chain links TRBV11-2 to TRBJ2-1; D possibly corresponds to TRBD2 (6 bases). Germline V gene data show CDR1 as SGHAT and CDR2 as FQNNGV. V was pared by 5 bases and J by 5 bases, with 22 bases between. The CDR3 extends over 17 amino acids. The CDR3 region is CASSAMGMRDWDNEQFF. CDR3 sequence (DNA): TGTGCCAGCAGCGCAATGGGTATGCGGGATTGGGACAATGAGCAGTTCTTC.

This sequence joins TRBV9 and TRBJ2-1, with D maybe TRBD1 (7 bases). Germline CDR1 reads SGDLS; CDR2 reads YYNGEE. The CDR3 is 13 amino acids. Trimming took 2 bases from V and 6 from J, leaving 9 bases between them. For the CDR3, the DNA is TGTGCCAGCAGCGTTCAGGGGGGCAATGAGCAGTTCTTC. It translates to CASSVQGGNEQFF.

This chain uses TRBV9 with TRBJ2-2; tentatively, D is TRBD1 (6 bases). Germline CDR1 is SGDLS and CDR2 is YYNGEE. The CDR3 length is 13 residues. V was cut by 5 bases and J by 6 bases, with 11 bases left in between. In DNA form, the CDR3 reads TGTGCCAGCAGAACAGGGAGCGCCGGGGAGCTGTTTTTT. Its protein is CASRTGSAGELFF.

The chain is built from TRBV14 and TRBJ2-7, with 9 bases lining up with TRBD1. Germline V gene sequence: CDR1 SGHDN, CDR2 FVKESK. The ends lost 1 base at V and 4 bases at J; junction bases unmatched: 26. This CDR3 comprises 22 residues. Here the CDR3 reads CASSQAKHSGQGIVPLLYEQYF. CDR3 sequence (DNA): TGTGCCAGCAGCCAAGCTAAACACTCGGGACAGGGTATTGTTCCCCTACTTTACGAGCAGTACTTC. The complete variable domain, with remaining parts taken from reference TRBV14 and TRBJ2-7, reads EAGVTQFPSHSVIEKGQTVTLRCDPISGHDNLYWYRRVMGKEIKFLLHFVKESKQDESGMPNNRFLAERTGGTYSTLKVQPAELEDSGVYFCASSQAKHSGQGIVPLLYEQYFGPGTRLTVT.

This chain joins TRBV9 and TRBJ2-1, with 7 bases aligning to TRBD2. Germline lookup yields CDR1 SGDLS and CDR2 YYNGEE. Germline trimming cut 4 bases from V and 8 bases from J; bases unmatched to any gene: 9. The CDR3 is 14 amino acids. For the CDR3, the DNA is TGTGCCAGCAGCCTGACTAGCCTTCGAGATGAGCAGTTCTTC. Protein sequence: CASSLTSLRDEQFF.

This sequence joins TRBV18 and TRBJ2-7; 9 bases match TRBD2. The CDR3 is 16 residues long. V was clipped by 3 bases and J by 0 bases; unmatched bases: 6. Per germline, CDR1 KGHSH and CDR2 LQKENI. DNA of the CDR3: TGTGCCAGCTCACCCGCTAGCGGGACAAGCTCCTACGAGCAGTACTTC. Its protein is CASSPASGTSSYEQYF.

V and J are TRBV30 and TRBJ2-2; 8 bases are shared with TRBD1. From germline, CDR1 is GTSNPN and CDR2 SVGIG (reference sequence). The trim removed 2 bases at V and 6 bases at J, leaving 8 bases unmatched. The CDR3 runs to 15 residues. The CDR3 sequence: CAWSTGTGIAGELFF. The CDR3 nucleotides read TGTGCCTGGAGTACCGGGACAGGAATCGCCGGGGAGCTGTTTTTT. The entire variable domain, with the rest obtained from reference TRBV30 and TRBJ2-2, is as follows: SQTIHQWPATLVQPVGSPLSLECTVEGTSNPNLYWYRQAAGRGLQLLFYSVGIGQISSEVPQNLSASRPQDRQFILSSKKLLLSDSGFYLCAWSTGTGIAGELFFGEGSRLTVL.

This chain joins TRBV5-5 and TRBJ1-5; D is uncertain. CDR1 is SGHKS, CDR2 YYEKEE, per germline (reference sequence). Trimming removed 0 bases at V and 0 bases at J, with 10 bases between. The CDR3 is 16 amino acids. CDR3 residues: CASSLVPGDSNQPQHF. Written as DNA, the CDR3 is TGTGCCAGCAGCTTGGTTCCTGGAGATAGCAATCAGCCCCAGCATTTT.

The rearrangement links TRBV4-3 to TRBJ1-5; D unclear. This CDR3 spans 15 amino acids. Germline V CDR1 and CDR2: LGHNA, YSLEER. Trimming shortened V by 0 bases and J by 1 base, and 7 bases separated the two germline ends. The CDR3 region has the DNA TGCGCCAGCAGCCAAGATCACGGGAGCAATCAGCCCCAGCATTTT. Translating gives CASSQDHGSNQPQHF.

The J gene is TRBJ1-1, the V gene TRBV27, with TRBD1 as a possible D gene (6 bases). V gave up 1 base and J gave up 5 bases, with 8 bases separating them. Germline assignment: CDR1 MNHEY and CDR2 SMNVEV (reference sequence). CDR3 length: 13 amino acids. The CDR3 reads CASSLWGHTEAFF. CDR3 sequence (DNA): TGTGCCAGCAGTTTATGGGGGCATACTGAAGCTTTCTTT.

Written as DNA, the CDR3 is TGTGCCAGGCCCGGGACAGGGGTCTACTACGAGCAGTACTTC. This encodes CARPGTGVYYEQYF. The rearrangement joins TRBV27 to TRBJ2-7; 10 bases agree with TRBD1. V shed 9 bases, J shed 3 bases, and the junction held 8 bases outside the gene matches. Per germline, CDR1 MNHEY and CDR2 SMNVEV (reference sequence). This CDR3 has 14 residues.

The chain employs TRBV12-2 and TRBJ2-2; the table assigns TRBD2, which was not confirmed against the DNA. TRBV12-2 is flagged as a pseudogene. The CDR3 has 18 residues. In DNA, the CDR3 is TGTGCAAGTCGCCTCACACTTGGGGGGTTTTTTGATTCCGGGGAGCTGTTTTTT. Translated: CASRLTLGGFFDSGELFF.

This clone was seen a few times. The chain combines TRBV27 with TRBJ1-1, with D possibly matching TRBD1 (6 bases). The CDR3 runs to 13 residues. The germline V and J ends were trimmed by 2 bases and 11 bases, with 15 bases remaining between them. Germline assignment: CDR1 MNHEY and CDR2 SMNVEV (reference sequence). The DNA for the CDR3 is TGTGCCAGCAGTTTAAGTATCAGGGGTGGCGCTTTCTTT. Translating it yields CASSLSIRGGAFF.

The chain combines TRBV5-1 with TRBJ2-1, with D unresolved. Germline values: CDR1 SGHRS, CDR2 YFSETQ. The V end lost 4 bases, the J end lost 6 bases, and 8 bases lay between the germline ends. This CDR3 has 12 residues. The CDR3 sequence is CASSEQINEQFF. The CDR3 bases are TGCGCCAGCAGCGAGCAAATCAATGAGCAGTTCTTC.

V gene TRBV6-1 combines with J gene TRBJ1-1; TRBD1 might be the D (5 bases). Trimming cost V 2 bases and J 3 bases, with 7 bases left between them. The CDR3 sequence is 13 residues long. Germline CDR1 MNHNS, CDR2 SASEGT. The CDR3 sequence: CASSEKGDTEAFF. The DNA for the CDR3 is TGTGCCAGCAGTGAAAAAGGGGACACTGAAGCTTTCTTT.

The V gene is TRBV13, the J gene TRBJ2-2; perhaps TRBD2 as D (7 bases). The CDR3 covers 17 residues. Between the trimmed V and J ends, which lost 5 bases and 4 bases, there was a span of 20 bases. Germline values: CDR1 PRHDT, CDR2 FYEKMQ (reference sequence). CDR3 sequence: CASSPEGGDTPTGELFF. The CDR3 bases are TGTGCCAGCAGCCCGGAGGGGGGGGACACCCCCACCGGGGAGCTGTTTTTT.

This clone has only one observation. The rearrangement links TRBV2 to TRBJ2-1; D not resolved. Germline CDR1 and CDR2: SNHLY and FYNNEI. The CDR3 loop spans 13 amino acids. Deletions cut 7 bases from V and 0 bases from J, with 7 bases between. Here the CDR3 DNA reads TGTGCCAGCAATATCCTCTCCTACAATGAGCAGTTCTTC. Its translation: CASNILSYNEQFF.

CDR3: CASSLAGGRRRTYEQYF. The CDR3 DNA reads as TGTGCCAGCAGCTTAGCGGGAGGACGGCGTCGTACCTACGAGCAGTACTTC. The chain uses TRBV7-8 and TRBJ2-7; possible D gene TRBD2, 6 bases. The CDR3 extends over 17 amino acids. Trimming shortened V by 0 bases and J by 2 bases, and 17 bases separated the two germline ends. From germline, CDR1 is SGHVS and CDR2 FQNEAQ. The complete variable domain, with remaining parts taken from reference TRBV7-8 and TRBJ2-7, reads GAGVSQSPRYKVAKRGQDVALRCDPISGHVSLFWYQQALGQGPEFLTYFQNEAQLDKSGLPSDRFFAERPEGSVSTLKIQRTQQEDSAVYLCASSLAGGRRRTYEQYFGPGTRLTVT.

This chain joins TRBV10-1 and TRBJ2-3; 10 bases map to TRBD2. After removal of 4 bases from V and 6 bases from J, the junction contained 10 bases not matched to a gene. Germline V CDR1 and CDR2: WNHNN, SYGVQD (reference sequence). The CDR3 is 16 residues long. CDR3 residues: CASSGKREGLRDTQYF. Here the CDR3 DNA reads TGCGCCAGCAGTGGGAAGCGGGAGGGCCTTCGGGATACGCAGTATTTT.

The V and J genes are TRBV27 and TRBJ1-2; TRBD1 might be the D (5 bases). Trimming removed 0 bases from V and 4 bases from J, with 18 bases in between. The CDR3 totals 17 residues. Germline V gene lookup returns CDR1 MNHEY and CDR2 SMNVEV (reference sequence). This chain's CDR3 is CASSLSIYRGSAYGYTF. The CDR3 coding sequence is TGTGCCAGCAGTTTATCGATTTATAGGGGTTCTGCCTATGGCTACACCTTC.

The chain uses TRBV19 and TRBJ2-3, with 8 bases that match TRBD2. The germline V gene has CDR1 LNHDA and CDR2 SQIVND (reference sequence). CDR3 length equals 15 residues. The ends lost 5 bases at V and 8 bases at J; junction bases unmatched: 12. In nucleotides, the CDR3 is TGTGCCAGTAGTGCCGGGACTAGAAGTCTTGTTACGCAGTATTTT. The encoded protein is CASSAGTRSLVTQYF.

This chain's CDR3 is CASSQEGTTTDTQYF. The CDR3 bases are TGTGCCAGCAGCCAAGAGGGGACTACCACAGATACGCAGTATTTT. The V and J genes are TRBV4-2 and TRBJ2-3; TRBD2 aligns across 7 bases. Trimming cost V 0 bases and J 2 bases; bases outside gene matches: 2. This CDR3 contains 15 residues. CDR1 and CDR2 from the germline V gene are LGHNA and YNFKEQ.

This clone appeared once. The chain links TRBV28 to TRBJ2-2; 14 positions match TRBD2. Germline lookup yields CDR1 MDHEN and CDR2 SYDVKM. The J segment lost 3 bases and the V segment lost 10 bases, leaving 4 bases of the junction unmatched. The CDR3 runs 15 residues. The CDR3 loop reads CATRLAGGYTGELFF. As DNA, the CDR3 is TGTGCCACAAGACTAGCGGGAGGGTACACCGGGGAGCTGTTTTTT.

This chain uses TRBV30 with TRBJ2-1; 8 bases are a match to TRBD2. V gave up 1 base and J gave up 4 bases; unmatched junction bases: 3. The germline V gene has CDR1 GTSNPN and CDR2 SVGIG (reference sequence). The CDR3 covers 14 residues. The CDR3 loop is CAWSAGLAYNEQFF. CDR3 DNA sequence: TGTGCCTGGAGTGCCGGACTAGCTTACAATGAGCAGTTCTTC.